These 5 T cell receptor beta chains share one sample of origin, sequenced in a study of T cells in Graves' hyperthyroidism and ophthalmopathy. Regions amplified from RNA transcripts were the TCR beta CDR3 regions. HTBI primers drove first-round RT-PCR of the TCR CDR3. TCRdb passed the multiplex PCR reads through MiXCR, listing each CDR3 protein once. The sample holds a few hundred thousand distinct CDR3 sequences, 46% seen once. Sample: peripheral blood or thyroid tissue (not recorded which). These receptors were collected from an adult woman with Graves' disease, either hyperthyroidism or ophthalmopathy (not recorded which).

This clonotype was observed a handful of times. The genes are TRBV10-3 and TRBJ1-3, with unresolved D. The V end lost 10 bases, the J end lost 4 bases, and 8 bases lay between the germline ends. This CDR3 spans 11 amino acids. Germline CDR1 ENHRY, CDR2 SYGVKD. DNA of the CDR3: TGTGCCACCCACAAGGGAAACACCATATATTTT. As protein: CATHKGNTIYF.

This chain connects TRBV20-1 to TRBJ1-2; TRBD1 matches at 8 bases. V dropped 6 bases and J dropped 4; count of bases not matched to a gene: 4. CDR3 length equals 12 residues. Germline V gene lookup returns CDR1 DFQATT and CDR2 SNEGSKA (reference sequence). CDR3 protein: CSAGDRIYGYTF. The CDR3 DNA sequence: TGCAGTGCGGGGGACAGGATCTATGGCTACACCTTC.

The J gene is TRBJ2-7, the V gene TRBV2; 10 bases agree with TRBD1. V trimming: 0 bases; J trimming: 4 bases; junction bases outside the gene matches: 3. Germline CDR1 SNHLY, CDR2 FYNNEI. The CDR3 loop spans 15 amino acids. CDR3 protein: CASSEADRGQYEQYF. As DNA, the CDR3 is TGTGCCAGCAGTGAAGCAGACAGGGGGCAGTACGAGCAGTACTTC.

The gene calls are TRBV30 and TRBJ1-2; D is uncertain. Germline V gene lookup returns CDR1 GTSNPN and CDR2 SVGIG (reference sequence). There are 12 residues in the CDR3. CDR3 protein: CASLDGFYGYTF. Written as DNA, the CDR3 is TGTGCATCCTTGGACGGGTTCTATGGCTACACCTTC.

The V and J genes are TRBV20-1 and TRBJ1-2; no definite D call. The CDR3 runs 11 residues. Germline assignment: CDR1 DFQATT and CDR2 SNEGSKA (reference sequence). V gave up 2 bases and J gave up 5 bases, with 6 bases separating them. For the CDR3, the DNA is TGCAGTGCTAGACCGGGGTATGGCTACACCTTC. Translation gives CSARPGYGYTF.